Below are 22 T cell receptor beta chains sequenced from a single sample in a study of identical twins. TCRdb used MiXCR to reprocess the 5' RACE reads, holding one entry per CDR3 protein. In the table there are approximately 220,000 distinct CDR3 sequences, 6.5% to 8.5% of which are singletons. This same sample was also taken into another study, of yellow fever vaccine responses in identical twins.

The sequenced sample consisted of memory (CD45RO+) T cells sorted from blood. All receptors come from a woman between 18 and 30 years old in good health.

The CDR3 is CASSLGSGTEQYF. The CDR3 nucleotides read TGCGCCAGCAGCTTGGGTAGCGGGACCGAGCAGTACTTC. The V gene is TRBV5-1, the J gene TRBJ2-7, with 8 bases identical to TRBD2. There are 13 residues in the CDR3. Germline trimming cut 0 bases from V and 6 bases from J; bases unmatched to any gene: 2. The germline V gene encodes CDR1 SGHRS and CDR2 YFSETQ.

This clonotype was observed a few times. The V call is TRBV28, the J call TRBJ2-7, with TRBD1 matching over 9 bases. V lost 7 bases and J lost 4; bases outside the gene matches: 5. Germline V gene data show CDR1 as MDHEN and CDR2 as SYDVKM. CDR3 length: 13 residues. The CDR3 bases are TGTGCCAGCAATACAGGGGGCACTTACGAGCAGTACTTC. Protein: CASNTGGTYEQYF.

This chain uses TRBV2 with TRBJ1-1, with 12 bases fitting TRBD1. Germline V gives CDR1 SNHLY, CDR2 FYNNEI. After removal of 4 bases from V and 10 bases from J, the junction contained 1 base not matched to a gene. The CDR3 consists of 12 residues. The CDR3 sequence is CASSGGQGAAFF. The CDR3 DNA follows: TGTGCCAGCAGTGGGGGACAGGGGGCAGCTTTCTTT.

This clonotype was counted at least ten times. This chain uses TRBV12-3 or TRBV12-4 with TRBJ2-5; no clear D. This CDR3 has 14 residues. V lost 8 bases to trimming and J lost 9 bases, with 22 bases between them. CDR3 region: CASGPSGGDRAQYF. DNA for the CDR3: TGTGCCAGCGGCCCGTCGGGTGGGGATAGGGCCCAGTACTTC.

V is TRBV11-2 and J is TRBJ2-7, with TRBD1 matching 7 bases. This CDR3 is 14 amino acids long. Germline-derived CDR1 and CDR2 are SGHAT and FQNNGV. Unmatched junction bases numbered 3, after V lost 3 bases and J lost 1 base. As DNA, the CDR3 is TGTGCCAGCAGCTTGGACAGGATATCCTACGAGCAGTACTTC. Protein: CASSLDRISYEQYF.

V is TRBV4-3 and J is TRBJ2-1; D tentatively fits TRBD1 or TRBD2 (6 bases each). Germline assignment: CDR1 LGHNA and CDR2 YSLEER. V shed 0 bases and J shed 4 bases, with 16 bases lying between them. This CDR3 contains 17 residues. The CDR3 region has the DNA TGCGCCAGCAGCCAAGATCTGGGGGGCGCGTCTTACAATGAGCAGTTCTTC. It specifies CASSQDLGGASYNEQFF.

This clonotype was detected a few times. This sequence joins TRBV5-6 and TRBJ2-4; 15 positions match TRBD2. The CDR3 spans 18 residues. Trimming removed 4 bases from V and 5 bases from J; junction bases left unmatched: 10. Germline V gene lookup returns CDR1 SGHDT and CDR2 YYEEEE. CDR3 residues: CASSPYGGLAGGQNIQYF. The CDR3 DNA is TGTGCCAGCAGCCCCTACGGGGGACTAGCGGGGGGTCAAAACATTCAGTACTTC.

This clonotype was seen a few times. The chain recombines TRBV5-1 with TRBJ2-7, with 10 bases aligning to TRBD2. The CDR3 is made up of 14 amino acids. Germline CDR1 and CDR2: SGHRS and YFSETQ. V gave up 0 bases and J gave up 7 bases; unmatched junction bases: 4. The CDR3, as DNA: TGCGCCAGCAGCTTGGTGAGCGGGAGGGGAGAGCAGTACTTC. Its translation: CASSLVSGRGEQYF.

The V gene is TRBV6-5, the J gene TRBJ1-2, with D perhaps matching TRBD1 (6 bases). The CDR3 covers 12 residues. Trimming stripped 6 bases from V and 4 bases from J, with 9 bases between. From germline, CDR1 is MNHEY and CDR2 SVGAGI. The CDR3 DNA reads as TGTGCCAGCAGACAGGGTGGCTATGGCTACACCTTC. It codes for CASRQGGYGYTF.

This clonotype was seen only a few times. The genes are TRBV6-2 or TRBV6-3 and TRBJ2-4; 9 bases agree with TRBD1. The CDR3 loop spans 19 amino acids. CDR1 and CDR2 (germline): MNHEY, SVGEGT. J was trimmed by 3 bases and V by 5 bases; bases with no gene match: 17. The CDR3 coding sequence is TGTGCCAGCAGTCCCGGGACAGGGAAACATCGCAAAAGCAAAAACATTCAGTACTTC. Amino acids: CASSPGTGKHRKSKNIQYF.

V and J are TRBV27 and TRBJ2-7, with D perhaps TRBD2 (6 bases). Trimming removed 3 bases from V and 5 bases from J, with 23 bases in between. The germline gives CDR1 MNHEY, CDR2 SMNVEV (reference sequence). This CDR3 has 17 amino acids. This CDR3 is CASSFRRRGNGGDEQYF. For the CDR3, the DNA is TGTGCCAGCAGTTTTAGGAGGCGGGGTAACGGCGGCGACGAGCAGTACTTC.

V and J are TRBV10-3 and TRBJ2-5, with 9 nucleotides matching TRBD2. CDR1 is ENHRY and CDR2 is SYGVKD in the germline V gene. CDR3 length: 13 amino acids. V dropped 10 bases and J dropped 1; count of bases not matched to a gene: 4. The CDR3 nucleotides read TGTGCCACCGCACTAGCGGGCCAAGAGACCCAGTACTTC. Its protein product is CATALAGQETQYF.

This clonotype was seen many times. V usage is TRBV6-4 and J usage is TRBJ2-1; 11 bases match TRBD1. The CDR3 runs 14 residues. V dropped 8 bases and J dropped 7; count of bases not matched to a gene: 7. CDR1 is MRHNA and CDR2 is SNTAGT in the germline V gene. The CDR3 bases are TGTGCCAGCCTTGGACAGGGGGCGCCGAATGAGCAGTTCTTC. Amino acid sequence: CASLGQGAPNEQFF.

This clonotype has at least ten counts. V usage is TRBV5-1 and J usage is TRBJ2-6; D unclear. Germline values: CDR1 SGHRS, CDR2 YFSETQ. The V end lost 0 bases, the J end lost 0 bases, and 4 bases lay between the germline ends. CDR3 length equals 15 residues. The CDR3 loop is CASSLGDSGANVLTF. CDR3 bases: TGCGCCAGCAGCTTGGGGGACTCTGGGGCCAACGTCCTGACTTTC.

V gene TRBV7-8 combines with J gene TRBJ2-2; 8 nucleotides line up with TRBD2. Unmatched junction bases numbered 5, after V lost 2 bases and J lost 6 bases. Looked up from germline, CDR1 is SGHVS and CDR2 is FQNEAQ. The CDR3 totals 15 residues. CDR3 sequence reads: CASSLTGGPAGELFF. As DNA, the CDR3 is TGTGCCAGCAGCTTAACGGGAGGGCCCGCCGGGGAGCTGTTTTTT.

This clonotype was seen at least ten times. J is TRBJ1-2 and V is TRBV20-1, with TRBD1 matching 7 bases. Per the germline V gene, CDR1 is DFQATT and CDR2 is SNEGSKA (reference sequence). This CDR3 spans 13 amino acids. CDR3 in DNA: TGCAGCGCCGAAATGGGACAGCTCTATGGCTACACCTTC. It yields the protein CSAEMGQLYGYTF.

Many counts were recorded for this clonotype. V usage is TRBV12-3 or TRBV12-4 and J usage is TRBJ2-7, with a weak D call TRBD1 (5 bases). This CDR3 is 17 amino acids long. Trimming stripped 5 bases from V and 3 bases from J, with 23 bases between. CDR3 sequence reads: CASSPGQIFRGNYEQYF. DNA for the CDR3: TGTGCCAGCAGTCCAGGACAAATTTTTAGAGGTAACTACGAGCAGTACTTC.

V usage is TRBV29-1 and J usage is TRBJ1-2; 10 positions match TRBD1. Germline CDR1 is SQVTM and CDR2 is ANQGSEA. CDR3 size: 13 residues. V was pared by 6 bases and J by 6 bases, with 7 bases of the junction left unmatched. The CDR3 is CSVMTGGLDGYTF. Here the CDR3 DNA reads TGCAGCGTGATGACAGGGGGCTTGGATGGCTACACCTTC.

This clonotype was found many times. The chain has TRBV5-1 and TRBJ1-2; D not certain. The CDR3 length is 13 residues. Trimming stripped 0 bases from V and 4 bases from J, with 7 bases between. The germline V gene has CDR1 SGHRS and CDR2 YFSETQ. The CDR3 DNA follows: TGCGCCAGCAGCTTGGACCCCAGCTATGGCTACACCTTC. Amino acids: CASSLDPSYGYTF.

The chain has TRBV4-1 and TRBJ2-3, with 8 positions matching TRBD2. From germline, CDR1 is MGHRA and CDR2 YSYEKL. The J segment lost 7 bases and the V segment lost 0 bases, leaving 12 bases of the junction unmatched. The CDR3 extends over 17 amino acids. This CDR3 reads CASSQEEGAGGGNTQYF. CDR3 nucleotides: TGCGCCAGCAGCCAAGAAGAGGGCGCGGGGGGAGGGAATACGCAGTATTTT.

V is TRBV12-3 or TRBV12-4 and J is TRBJ2-7; weak D call: TRBD2 (7 bases). The CDR3 spans 14 residues. The V gene lost 6 bases and the J gene lost 3 bases, with 15 bases spanning the gap. The CDR3 spells CASSEGGSCYEQYF. The CDR3 DNA follows: TGTGCCAGCAGCGAGGGGGGGAGCTGCTACGAGCAGTACTTC.

In its sample, this clonotype was seen many times. This rearrangement joins TRBV14 to TRBJ1-1; 7 bases agree with TRBD1. The V and J ends lost 1 base and 0 bases, in that order; junction bases with no gene match: 2. Looked up from germline, CDR1 is SGHDN and CDR2 is FVKESK. The CDR3 runs 15 residues. The CDR3 DNA sequence: TGTGCCAGCAGCCAAGCAGGGACAGTGAACACTGAAGCTTTCTTT. Translation: CASSQAGTVNTEAFF.